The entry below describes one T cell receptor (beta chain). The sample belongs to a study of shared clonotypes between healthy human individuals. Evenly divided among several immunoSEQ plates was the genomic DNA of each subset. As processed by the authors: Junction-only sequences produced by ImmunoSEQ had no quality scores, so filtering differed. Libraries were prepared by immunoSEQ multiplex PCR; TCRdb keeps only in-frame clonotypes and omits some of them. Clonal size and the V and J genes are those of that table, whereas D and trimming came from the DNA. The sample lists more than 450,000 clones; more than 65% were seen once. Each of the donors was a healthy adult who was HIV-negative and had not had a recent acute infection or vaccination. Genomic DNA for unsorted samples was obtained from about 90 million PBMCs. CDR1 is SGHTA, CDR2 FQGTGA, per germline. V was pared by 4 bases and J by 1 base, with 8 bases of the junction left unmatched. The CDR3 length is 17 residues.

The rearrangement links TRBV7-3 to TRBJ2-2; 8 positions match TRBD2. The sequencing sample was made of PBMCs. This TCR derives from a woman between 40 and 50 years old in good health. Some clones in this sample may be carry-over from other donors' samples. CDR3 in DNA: TGTGCCAGCAGCTCTACCCGTAGCGGGGTGAACACCGGGGAGCTGTTTTTT. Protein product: CASSSTRSGVNTGELFF.